A selection of T cell receptor beta chains follows, all from one sample in a study of PD-1 blockade in classical Hodgkin lymphoma. Using immunoSEQ multiplex PCR, the repertoire was profiled, and TCRdb retains in-frame clones only, with some absent. The table records around 27,000 clones, approximately 85% of them present only once. The specimen comprised CD4+ T cells from blood, sampled before the fourth cycle of nivolumab. Receptor source: a human donor with classical Hodgkin lymphoma. Both conserved end residues are part of each CDR3. D genes are given only for firm matches. The size field is filled for only some rows; it gives once, few, many or a size class.

D gene | J gene | V gene | clone size | CDR3 DNA | CDR3 protein
TRBD1 | TRBJ1-3 | TRBV7-2 | . | TGTGCCAGCAGCTTTCCTGCGACAGGGGTCGGAAACACCATATATTTT | CASSFPATGVGNTIYF
. | TRBJ2-7 | TRBV27 | . | TGTGCCAGCAGTTTGAACTACCTGGCGGGCTACGAGCAGTACTTC | CASSLNYLAGYEQYF
. | TRBJ2-5 | TRBV10-2 | once | TGCGCCAGCAGTGAAGGGCAGGGGCGCGGGGAGACCCAGTACTTC | CASSEGQGRGETQYF
. | TRBJ1-1 | TRBV2 | . | TGTGCCAGCAGGGGGTCCTCCGGGAAGAACACTGAAGCTTTCTTT | CASRGSSGKNTEAFF
. | TRBJ1-3 | TRBV16 | few | TGTGCCAGCAGCCAATCCCAAGGTGGAAACACCATATATTTT | CASSQSQGGNTIYF
. | TRBJ2-7 | TRBV6-1 | . | TGTGCCAGCAGTGAAGCGCTAGGGATGGGCTACGAGCAGTACTTC | CASSEALGMGYEQYF
. | TRBJ1-1 | TRBV4-3 | . | TGCGCCAGCAGCCAAGAAGGGGTGTTCGGAATGAACACTGAAGCTTTCTTT | CASSQEGVFGMNTEAFF
. | TRBJ2-3 | TRBV11-1 | . | TGTGCCAGCATAACTCCGGGGCAAACCCACCCTCGGACAGATACGCAGTATTTT | CASITPGQTHPRTDTQYF
. | TRBJ1-5 | TRBV10-3 | . | TGTGCCATCAGTGAGTCGGGAGATAGCAATCAGCCCCAGCATTTT | CAISESGDSNQPQHF
. | TRBJ1-1 | TRBV7-6 | . | TGTGCCAGCAGCTTAGGGCAAAGGCTTAGGGGAGCTTTCTTT | CASSLGQRLRGAFF
. | TRBJ2-7 | TRBV7-9 | . | TGTGCCAGCAGCCAAGATTGGAAAGGGCAAGCCTACGAGCAGTACTTC | CASSQDWKGQAYEQYF
. | TRBJ2-2 | TRBV10-1 | . | TGCGCCAGCAGTGACCAGGGGTCCGGGGAGCTGTTTTTT | CASSDQGSGELFF
. | TRBJ1-2 | TRBV18 | . | TGTGCCAGCTCACCTACTTGGACTCAGGAGGATGGCTACACCTTC | CASSPTWTQEDGYTF
. | TRBJ2-2 | TRBV28 | once | TGTGCCAGTCTCACGGGTGGGAACACCGGGGAGCTGTTTTTT | CASLTGGNTGELFF
TRBD1 | TRBJ2-2 | TRBV5-6 | . | TGTGCCAGCAGCAGACCGACAGGGACCCCCCCCGGGGAGCTGTTTTTT | CASSRPTGTPPGELFF
TRBD1 | TRBJ1-2 | TRBV28 | . | TGTGCCAGCAGGGGGGGACAGGGGCCCTATGGCTACACCTTC | CASRGGQGPYGYTF
. | TRBJ2-3 | TRBV15 | . | TGTGCCACCAGCATCGGACCGCGGGCGAGCACAGATACGCAGTATTTT | CATSIGPRASTDTQYF
TRBD2 | TRBJ2-3 | TRBV4-3 | . | TGCGCCAGCAGCCAAGATCGGCGGGAGGGCCTCCGGACGCAGTATTTT | CASSQDRREGLRTQYF
. | TRBJ2-7 | TRBV28 | . | TGTGCCAGCAGTTTAATTACGGCCGGCTCCTACGAGCAGTACTTC | CASSLITAGSYEQYF
. | TRBJ1-2 | TRBV29-1 | . | TGCAGCGTGCATGCGATTACGGGACACTTCTTC | CSVHAITGHFF
. | TRBJ2-7 | TRBV28 | . | TGTGCCAGCAGTTTATTGTCCCAGGTTTTATTCGAGCAGTACTTC | CASSLLSQVLFEQYF
TRBD2 | TRBJ2-5 | TRBV9 | . | TGTGCCAGCAGCCGGGACTATGGGGAGACCCAGTACTTC | CASSRDYGETQYF
TRBD1 | TRBJ1-5 | TRBV30 | . | TGTGCCTGGAAAGACACAGGGGGTAGCAATCAGCCCCAGCATTTT | CAWKDTGGSNQPQHF
. | TRBJ2-3 | TRBV4-3 | . | TGCGCCAGCAGCCAGAACCCTGGATCGACGACAGATACGCAGTATTTT | CASSQNPGSTTDTQYF
. | TRBJ1-2 | TRBV4-2 | . | TGTGCCAGCAGCTCAGTGGTAACCAGGAACTATGGCTACACCTTC | CASSSVVTRNYGYTF
. | TRBJ1-2 | TRBV19 | . | TGTGCCAGTAGAACCGGACAGTTCTATGGCTACACCTTC | CASRTGQFYGYTF
. | TRBJ1-2 | TRBV14 | . | TGTGCCAGCAGCTCAGCCCAGCTGGGGGGTTCCAACTATGGCTACACCTTC | CASSSAQLGGSNYGYTF